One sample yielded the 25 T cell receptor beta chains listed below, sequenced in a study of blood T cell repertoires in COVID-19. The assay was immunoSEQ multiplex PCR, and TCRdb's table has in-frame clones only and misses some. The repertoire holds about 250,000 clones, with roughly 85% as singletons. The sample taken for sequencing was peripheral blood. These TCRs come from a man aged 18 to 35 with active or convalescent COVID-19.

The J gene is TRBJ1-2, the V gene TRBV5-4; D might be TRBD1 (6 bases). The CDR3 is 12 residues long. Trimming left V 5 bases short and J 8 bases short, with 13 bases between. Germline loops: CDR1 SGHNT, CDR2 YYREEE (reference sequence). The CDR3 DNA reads TGTGCCAGCAGTCCGCAGGGGATCGGCTACACCTTC. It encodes CASSPQGIGYTF.

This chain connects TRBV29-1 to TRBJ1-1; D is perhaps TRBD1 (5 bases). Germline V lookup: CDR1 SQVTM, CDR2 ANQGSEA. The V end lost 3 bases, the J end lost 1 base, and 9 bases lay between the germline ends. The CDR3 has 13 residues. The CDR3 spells CSVETVSNTEAFF. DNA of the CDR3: TGCAGCGTTGAGACAGTCTCGAACACTGAAGCTTTCTTT.

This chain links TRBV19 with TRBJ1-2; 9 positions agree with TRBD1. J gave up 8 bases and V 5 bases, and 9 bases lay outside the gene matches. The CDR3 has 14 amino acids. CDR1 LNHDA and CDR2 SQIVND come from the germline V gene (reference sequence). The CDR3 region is CASSQGQGLTGYTF. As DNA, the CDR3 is TGTGCCAGTAGTCAGGGACAGGGTCTGACGGGCTACACCTTC.

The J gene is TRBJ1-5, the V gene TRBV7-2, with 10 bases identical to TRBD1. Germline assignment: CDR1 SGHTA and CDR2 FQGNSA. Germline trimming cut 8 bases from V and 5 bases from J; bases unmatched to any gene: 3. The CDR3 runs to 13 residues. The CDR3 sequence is CASEGTGDQPQHF. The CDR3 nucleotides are TGTGCCAGCGAAGGGACAGGGGATCAGCCCCAGCATTTT.

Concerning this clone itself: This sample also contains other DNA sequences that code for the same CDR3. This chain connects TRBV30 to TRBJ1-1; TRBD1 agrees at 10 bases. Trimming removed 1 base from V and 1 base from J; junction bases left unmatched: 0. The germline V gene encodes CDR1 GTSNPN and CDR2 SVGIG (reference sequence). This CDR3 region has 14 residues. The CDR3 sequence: CAWSGDRGNTEAFF. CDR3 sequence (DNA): TGTGCCTGGAGTGGGGACAGGGGGAACACTGAAGCTTTCTTT.

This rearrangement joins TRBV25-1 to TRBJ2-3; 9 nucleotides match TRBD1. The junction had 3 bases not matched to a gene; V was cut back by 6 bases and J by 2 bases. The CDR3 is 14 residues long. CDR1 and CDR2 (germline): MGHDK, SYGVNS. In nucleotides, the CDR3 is TGTGCCAGCAGAACAGGGGGCCCCACAGATACGCAGTATTTT. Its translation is CASRTGGPTDTQYF.

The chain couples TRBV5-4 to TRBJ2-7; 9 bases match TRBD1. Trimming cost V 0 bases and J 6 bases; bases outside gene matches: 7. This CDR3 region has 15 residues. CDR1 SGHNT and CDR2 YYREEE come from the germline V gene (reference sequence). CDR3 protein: CASSLAFGTGFEQYF. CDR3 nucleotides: TGTGCCAGCAGCTTGGCCTTTGGGACAGGGTTCGAGCAGTACTTC.

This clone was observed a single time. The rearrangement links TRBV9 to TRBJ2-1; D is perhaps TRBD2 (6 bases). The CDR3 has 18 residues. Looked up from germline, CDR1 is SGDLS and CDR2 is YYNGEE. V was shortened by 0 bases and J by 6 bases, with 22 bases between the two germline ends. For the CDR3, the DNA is TGTGCCAGCAGCGTAGATTGGCGGGAAAGTCCGGGTATCAATGAGCAGTTCTTC. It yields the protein CASSVDWRESPGINEQFF. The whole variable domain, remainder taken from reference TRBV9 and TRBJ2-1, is DSGVTQTPKHLITATGQRVTLRCSPRSGDLSVYWYQQSLDQGLQFLIQYYNGEERAKGNILERFSAQQFPDLHSELNLSSLELGDSALYFCASSVDWRESPGINEQFFGPGTRLTVL.

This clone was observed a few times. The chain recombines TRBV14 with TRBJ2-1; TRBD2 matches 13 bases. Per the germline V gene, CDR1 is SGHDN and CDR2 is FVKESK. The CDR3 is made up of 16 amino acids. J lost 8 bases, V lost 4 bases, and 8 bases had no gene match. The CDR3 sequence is CASSPLTSGGRDEQFF. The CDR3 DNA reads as TGTGCCAGCAGCCCTCTGACTAGCGGGGGGCGCGATGAGCAGTTCTTC.

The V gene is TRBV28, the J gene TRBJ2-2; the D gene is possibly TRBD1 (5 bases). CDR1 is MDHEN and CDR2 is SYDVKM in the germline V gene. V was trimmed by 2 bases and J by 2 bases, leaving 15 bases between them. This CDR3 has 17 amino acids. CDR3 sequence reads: CASSLPRQGVNTGELFF. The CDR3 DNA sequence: TGTGCCAGCAGTTTACCCCGCCAGGGCGTAAACACCGGGGAGCTGTTTTTT.

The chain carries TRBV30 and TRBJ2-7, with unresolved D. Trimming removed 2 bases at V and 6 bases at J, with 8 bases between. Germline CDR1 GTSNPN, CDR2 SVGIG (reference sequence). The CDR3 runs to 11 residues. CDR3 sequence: CAWSIISEQYF. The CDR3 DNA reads TGTGCCTGGAGTATTATCAGCGAGCAGTACTTC.

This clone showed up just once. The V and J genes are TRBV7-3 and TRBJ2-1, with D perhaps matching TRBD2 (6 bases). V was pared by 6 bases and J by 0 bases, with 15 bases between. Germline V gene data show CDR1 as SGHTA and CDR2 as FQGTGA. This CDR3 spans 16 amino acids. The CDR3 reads CASSYKRASSYNEQFF. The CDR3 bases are TGTGCCAGCAGTTATAAGCGGGCCAGCTCCTACAATGAGCAGTTCTTC.

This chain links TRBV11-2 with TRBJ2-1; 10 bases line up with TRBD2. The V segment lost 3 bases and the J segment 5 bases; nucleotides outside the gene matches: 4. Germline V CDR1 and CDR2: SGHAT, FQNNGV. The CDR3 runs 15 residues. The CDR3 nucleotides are TGTGCCAGCAGCTTCGGAGCGGGAGGGGACAATGAGCAGTTCTTC. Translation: CASSFGAGGDNEQFF.

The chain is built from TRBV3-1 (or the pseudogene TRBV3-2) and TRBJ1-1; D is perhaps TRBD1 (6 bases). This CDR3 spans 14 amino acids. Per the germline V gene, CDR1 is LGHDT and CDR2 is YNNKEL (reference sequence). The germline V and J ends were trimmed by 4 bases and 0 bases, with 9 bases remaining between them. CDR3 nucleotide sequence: TGTGCCAGCAGCCCCCGACAGGTGAACACTGAAGCTTTCTTT. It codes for CASSPRQVNTEAFF.

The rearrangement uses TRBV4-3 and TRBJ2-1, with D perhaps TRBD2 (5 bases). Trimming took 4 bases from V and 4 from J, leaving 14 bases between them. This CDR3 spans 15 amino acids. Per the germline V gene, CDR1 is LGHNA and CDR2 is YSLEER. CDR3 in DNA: TGCGCCAGCAGCCCCGTGGTAGCGAGGTACAATGAGCAGTTCTTC. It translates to CASSPVVARYNEQFF.

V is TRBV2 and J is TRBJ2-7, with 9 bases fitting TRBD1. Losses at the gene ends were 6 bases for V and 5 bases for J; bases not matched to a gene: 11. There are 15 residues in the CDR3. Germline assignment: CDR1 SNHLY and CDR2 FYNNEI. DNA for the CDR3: TGTGCCAGCAGGACACAGGGGGCGTTGTCGAACGAGCAGTACTTC. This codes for CASRTQGALSNEQYF.

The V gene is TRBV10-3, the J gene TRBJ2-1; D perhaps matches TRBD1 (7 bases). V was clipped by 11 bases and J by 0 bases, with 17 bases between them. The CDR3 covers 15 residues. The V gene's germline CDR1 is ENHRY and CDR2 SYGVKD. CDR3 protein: CASQGGGSSYNEQFF. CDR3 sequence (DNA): TGTGCCTCCCAGGGGGGCGGAAGCTCCTACAATGAGCAGTTCTTC.

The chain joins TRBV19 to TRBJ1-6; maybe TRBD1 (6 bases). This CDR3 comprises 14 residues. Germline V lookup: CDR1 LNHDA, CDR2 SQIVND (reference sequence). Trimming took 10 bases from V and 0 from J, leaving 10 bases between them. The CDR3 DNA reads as TGTGCCACTCAGGGGAGCTCCTATAATTCACCCCTCCACTTT. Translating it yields CATQGSSYNSPLHF. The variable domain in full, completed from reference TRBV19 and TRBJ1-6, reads DGGITQSPKYLFRKEGQNVTLSCEQNLNHDAMYWYRQDPGQGLRLIYYSQIVNDFQKGDIAEGYSVSREKKESFPLTVTSAQKNPTAFYLCATQGSSYNSPLHFGNGTRLTVT.

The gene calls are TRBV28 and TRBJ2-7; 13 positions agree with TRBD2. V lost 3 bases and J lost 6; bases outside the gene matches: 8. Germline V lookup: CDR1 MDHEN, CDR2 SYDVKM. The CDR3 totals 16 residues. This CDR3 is CASSFRLAGGFLEQYF. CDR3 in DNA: TGTGCCAGCAGTTTTAGACTAGCGGGAGGTTTCCTCGAGCAGTACTTC.

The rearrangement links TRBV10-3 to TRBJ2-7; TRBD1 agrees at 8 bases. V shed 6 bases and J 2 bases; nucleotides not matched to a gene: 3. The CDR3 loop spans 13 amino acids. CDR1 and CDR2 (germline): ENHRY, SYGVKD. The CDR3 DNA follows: TGTGCCATCAGGGGGACAGGCACCTACGAGCAGTACTTC. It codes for CAIRGTGTYEQYF.

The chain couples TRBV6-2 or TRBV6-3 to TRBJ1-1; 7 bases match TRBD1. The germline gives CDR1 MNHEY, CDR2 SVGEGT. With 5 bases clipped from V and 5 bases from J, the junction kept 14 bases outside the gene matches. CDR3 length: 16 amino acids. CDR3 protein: CASSPVSDRSGTEAFF. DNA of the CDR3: TGTGCCAGCAGTCCGGTATCGGACAGGTCGGGGACTGAAGCTTTCTTT.

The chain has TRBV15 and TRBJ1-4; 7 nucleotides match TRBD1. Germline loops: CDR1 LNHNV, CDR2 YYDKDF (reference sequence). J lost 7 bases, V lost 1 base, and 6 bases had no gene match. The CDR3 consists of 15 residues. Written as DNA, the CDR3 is TGTGCCACCAGCAGAGGACAGGGATTGCTTGAAAAACTGTTTTTT. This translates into CATSRGQGLLEKLFF. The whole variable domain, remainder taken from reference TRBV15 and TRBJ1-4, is DAMVIQNPRYQVTQFGKPVTLSCSQTLNHNVMYWYQQKSSQAPKLLFHYYDKDFNNEADTPDNFQSRRPNTSFCFLDIRSPGLGDTAMYLCATSRGQGLLEKLFFGSGTQLSVL.

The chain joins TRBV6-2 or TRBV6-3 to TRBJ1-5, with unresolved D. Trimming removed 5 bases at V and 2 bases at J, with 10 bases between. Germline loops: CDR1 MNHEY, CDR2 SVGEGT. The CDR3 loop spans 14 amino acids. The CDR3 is CASSSDLGNQPQHF. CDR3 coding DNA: TGTGCCAGCAGTAGCGACTTAGGCAATCAGCCCCAGCATTTT.

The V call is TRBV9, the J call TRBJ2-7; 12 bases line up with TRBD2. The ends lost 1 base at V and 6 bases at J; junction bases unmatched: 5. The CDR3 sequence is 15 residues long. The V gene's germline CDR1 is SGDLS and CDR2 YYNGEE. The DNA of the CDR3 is TGTGCCAGCAGCGTATCTAGCGGGGGGGCCTTCGAGCAGTACTTC. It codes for CASSVSSGGAFEQYF.

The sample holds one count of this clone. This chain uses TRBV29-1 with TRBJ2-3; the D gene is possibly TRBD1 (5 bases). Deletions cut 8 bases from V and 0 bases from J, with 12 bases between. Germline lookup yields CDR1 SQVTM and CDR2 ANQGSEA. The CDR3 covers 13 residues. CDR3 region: CSQTGTSTDTQYF. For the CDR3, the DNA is TGCAGCCAAACAGGAACTAGCACAGATACGCAGTATTTT.